A selection of T cell receptor beta chains follows, all from one sample in a study of T cells after yellow fever vaccination. TCRdb reprocessed the 5' RACE reads via MiXCR and lists one record per CDR3 protein. This repertoire shows a few hundred thousand distinct CDR3 sequences, under 5% found once; its top ten account for roughly 26%. The specimen comprised PBMCs, sampled 5 days after the yellow fever booster vaccination. These receptors originate from a man between 18 and 35 years old who received the YFV17D yellow fever vaccine. The CDR3 runs from the conserved cysteine through the conserved F or W. D genes are given only for firm matches. Only part of the rows carry a size: once, few, many, or a class if the clone is expanded.

TRBD1	TRBV6-2/TRBV6-3	-	TRBJ2-1	TGTGCCAGCACCCAAGGGGGCTGGGAGCAGTTCTTC	CASTQGGWEQFF
TRBD1	TRBV18	few	TRBJ2-1	TGTGCCAGCTCACCATTGGGACAGGGCCTCAATGAGCAGTTCTTC	CASSPLGQGLNEQFF
-	TRBV7-9	-	TRBJ1-5	TGTGCCAGCAGCTTAGCTCCAGGGGAAAATCAGCCCCAGCATTTT	CASSLAPGENQPQHF
-	TRBV11-3	-	TRBJ2-5	TGTGCCAGCAGCAACCGAGGGGGTTTAGAGACCCAGTACTTC	CASSNRGGLETQYF
-	TRBV20-1	many	TRBJ1-5	TGCAGTGCTAGATCAGACCTGACAGGCTGGGATCAGCCCCAGCATTTT	CSARSDLTGWDQPQHF
-	TRBV6-1	-	TRBJ2-3	TGTGCCAGCAGTTCCTATGAGACGAGGGATACGCAGTATTTT	CASSSYETRDTQYF
-	TRBV4-1	few	TRBJ1-5	TGCGCCAGCAGCCAAGGGTCGTATAGCAATCAGCCCCAGCATTTT	CASSQGSYSNQPQHF
-	TRBV7-2	few	TRBJ1-1	TGTGCCAGCAGCCTAAGGGCCATTTCTGAAGCTTTCTTT	CASSLRAISEAFF
-	TRBV5-1	many	TRBJ2-5	TGCGCCAGCAGCTTGTTTCTACAAGGGAACCAAGAGACCCAGTACTTC	CASSLFLQGNQETQYF
-	TRBV11-1	many	TRBJ2-2	TGTGCCAGCAGCTTTTCAGCAACCGGGGAGCTGTTTTTT	CASSFSATGELFF
TRBD2	TRBV3-1	many	TRBJ2-3	TGTGCCAGCAGCCAAGGGGACCGGGGGGTCTACACAGATACGCAGTATTTT	CASSQGDRGVYTDTQYF
-	TRBV10-3	-	TRBJ1-2	TGTGCCATCAGTGGTGGACTGGGCCGGGGCTACACCTTC	CAISGGLGRGYTF
TRBD1	TRBV13	few	TRBJ2-6	TGTGCCAGCAGCCAAACCCGGGACAGGGGTGGCTCTGGGGCCAACGTCCTGACTTTC	CASSQTRDRGGSGANVLTF
-	TRBV27	-	TRBJ2-7	TGTGCCAGCCATCAATTTGGGACCTCGTTGGAGGAGCAGTACTTC	CASHQFGTSLEEQYF
TRBD1	TRBV20-1	-	TRBJ2-7	TGCAGTGCTAGAGACGGGACAGCTTCCTACGAGCAGTACTTC	CSARDGTASYEQYF
-	TRBV5-1	-	TRBJ2-2	TGCGCCAGCAGCTTGGCTGGGGTCCAGGGCACCGGGGAGCTGTTTTTT	CASSLAGVQGTGELFF
-	TRBV5-1	-	TRBJ2-5	TGCGCCAGCAGCTTGAAGGCGTGGGGGCAAGAGACCCAGTACTTC	CASSLKAWGQETQYF
TRBD1	TRBV9	many	TRBJ2-2	TGTGCCAGCAGCACGGACAGGGACACCGGGGAGCTGTTTTTT	CASSTDRDTGELFF
-	TRBV9	few	TRBJ1-1	TGTGCCAGCAGCGTAGGGGGGGAGAACACTGAAGCTTTCTTT	CASSVGGENTEAFF
-	TRBV6-6	-	TRBJ1-6	TGTGCCAGCAGTTACACCGCGCCAAGCTCCTATAATTCACCCCTCCACTTT	CASSYTAPSSYNSPLHF
-	TRBV4-1	many	TRBJ2-3	TGCGCCAGCAGCCACCCGGGGACTAGCACAGATACGCAGTATTTT	CASSHPGTSTDTQYF
TRBD2	TRBV28	-	TRBJ2-5	TGTGCCAGCAGTTTAAGGGTAGCGGGGGGCGCCTTCCAAGAGACCCAGTACTTC	CASSLRVAGGAFQETQYF
-	TRBV5-1	many	TRBJ2-1	TGCGCCAGCAGCTTCAGGGGCTCTGAGCAGTTCTTC	CASSFRGSEQFF
TRBD1	TRBV6-5	many	TRBJ1-2	TGTGCCAGCAGTCAACAGGGGAACTATGGCTACACCTTC	CASSQQGNYGYTF
-	TRBV15	many	TRBJ2-5	TGTGCCACCAGCAGAGATGGGATCGGGGCGGGTGAGACCCAGTACTTC	CATSRDGIGAGETQYF
-	TRBV5-1	-	TRBJ2-3	TGCGCCAGCAGCTTGGATGCCGATCTCACAGATACGCAGTATTTT	CASSLDADLTDTQYF
TRBD2	TRBV20-1	few	TRBJ2-1	TGCAGTGCGGCCCGCGGGGGGGCTAGCTACAATGAGCAGTTCTTC	CSAARGGASYNEQFF
TRBD1	TRBV25-1	-	TRBJ1-4	TGTGCCAGCAGCTCGGGACAGGGTTATGCAACTAATGAAAAACTGTTTTTT	CASSSGQGYATNEKLFF
-	TRBV4-3	-	TRBJ2-6	TGCGCCAGCAGCCAAGAACCGGCCAGGGTAGGTGGGGCCAACGTCCTGACTTTC	CASSQEPARVGGANVLTF
-	TRBV4-1	many	TRBJ1-5	TGCGCCAGCAGCCACAGGGCCGTTAGCAATCAGCCCCAGCATTTT	CASSHRAVSNQPQHF
TRBD1	TRBV9	-	TRBJ1-2	TGTGCCAGCAGCGTAGGGACAGGGCCGGGAGGCTACACCTTC	CASSVGTGPGGYTF
-	TRBV7-2	few	TRBJ2-3	TGTGCCAGCAGCTTACAAGGCTCCTTTTTAGATACGCAGTATTTT	CASSLQGSFLDTQYF
-	TRBV7-2	many	TRBJ2-1	TGTGCCAGCAGCTTAGTGGCGCAGCGCTCCTACAATGAGCAGTTCTTC	CASSLVAQRSYNEQFF
-	TRBV7-2	few	TRBJ2-2	TGTGCCAGCAGCTTATTGGATGGGCGGAACGGGGAGCTGTTTTTT	CASSLLDGRNGELFF
-	TRBV9	-	TRBJ1-6	TGTGCCAGCAGCGTAGCGTGGGGCCTCCAATCACCCCTCCACTTT	CASSVAWGLQSPLHF
-	TRBV7-9	-	TRBJ2-1	TGTGCCAGCAGCCCGTTCTGGGGGGACAATGAGCAGTTCTTC	CASSPFWGDNEQFF
TRBD1	TRBV4-1	few	TRBJ1-5	TGCGCCAGCAGCCAAGACGAGGGACAGGGGGCTCAGCCCCAGCATTTT	CASSQDEGQGAQPQHF
-	TRBV27	many	TRBJ1-1	TGTGCCAGCAGTCCCAGGCCGCGCGGTAGGGAGGGTCTCTTT	CASSPRPRGREGLF
-	TRBV27	-	TRBJ2-5	TGTGCCAGCAGTGTAACTTACCAAGAGACCCAGTACTTC	CASSVTYQETQYF
-	TRBV5-4	many	TRBJ1-2	TGTGCCAGCAGCCTAACAGGGATTTACACCTTC	CASSLTGIYTF
TRBD1	TRBV6-6	many	TRBJ1-4	TGTGCCAGCAGTTCTGACAGGGTGGGGGAAAAACTGTTTTTT	CASSSDRVGEKLFF
TRBD1	TRBV6-5	-	TRBJ2-3	TGTGCCAGCAGCCAGACGACAGGGACAAGCACAGATACGCAGTATTTT	CASSQTTGTSTDTQYF
-	TRBV5-5	-	TRBJ1-1	TGTGCCAGCAGCTTGCCGGGGTCCACTGAAGCTTTCTTT	CASSLPGSTEAFF
TRBD1	TRBV20-1	few	TRBJ1-1	TGCAGTGCTGGGACAGGGGCCACTGAAGCTTTCTTT	CSAGTGATEAFF
-	TRBV3-1	-	TRBJ1-2	TGTGCCAGCAGCCAGGAACGACAGCTGCCCTATGGCTACACCTTC	CASSQERQLPYGYTF
-	TRBV10-3	few	TRBJ1-2	TGTGCCATCAGTCAAGGAGAGGACGGCTACACCTTC	CAISQGEDGYTF
-	TRBV2	-	TRBJ2-1	TGTGCCAGCAGTGACAGCAATGAGCAGTTCTTC	CASSDSNEQFF
-	TRBV7-2	few	TRBJ2-1	TGTGCCAGCAGCCCCTTGGGGGGAAATGAGCAGTTCTTC	CASSPLGGNEQFF
-	TRBV20-1	-	TRBJ1-2	TGCAGTGCTGCCGGCGGGGGGTTGGACGACACCTTC	CSAAGGGLDDTF
-	TRBV3-1	many	TRBJ2-5	TGTGCCAGCAGCCAAGGAGAGGTAGCCGTCGAGACCCAGTACTTC	CASSQGEVAVETQYF
-	TRBV6-5	-	TRBJ1-6	TGTGCCAGCAGTTACTCCACCCCCGGGATCGTGCATTCACCCCTCCACTTT	CASSYSTPGIVHSPLHF
-	TRBV20-1	-	TRBJ2-5	TGCAGTGCTAGACGGGACACCGGGGAGACCCAGTACTTC	CSARRDTGETQYF
TRBD1	TRBV5-1	many	TRBJ1-1	TGCGCCAGCAGCTTGGGGGACAGAGGGTGGGCTTTCTTT	CASSLGDRGWAFF
-	TRBV6-2/TRBV6-3	few	TRBJ2-7	TGTGCCAGCAGTTCCTCTAGCGTCGAGCAGTACTTC	CASSSSSVEQYF
-	TRBV6-2/TRBV6-3	-	TRBJ2-3	TGTGCCAGCAGTTACTCCGAGAACCCCCGCACAGATACGCAGTATTTT	CASSYSENPRTDTQYF